Only a few counts were recorded for the clone carrying this TCR beta chain. Its cognate antigen is unknown. The study's findings and limits: The larger-cohort validation was restricted to a single TCR beta V-J rearrangement rather than whole repertoires.

Semi-nested PCR with Nested Universal Primer A followed constant-region reverse priming of full-length variable regions. TCRdb processed the 5' RACE reads anew with MiXCR; each CDR3 protein has one entry. The table has 25,000 to 40,000 distinct CDR3 sequences, roughly 25% seen once. The TCR sequence derives from a female donor with breast cancer. Sequenced input: memory CD4+ T cells sorted from blood. Specified subset: memory CD4+ T cells, CD4+CD45RO+CD25-.

The CDR3 sequence: CASSVTILAGANVLTF. The CDR3 bases are TGTGCCAGCAGCGTGACCATCCTCGCTGGGGCCAACGTCCTGACTTTC. V gene TRBV7-8 combines with J gene TRBJ2-6; D gene uncertain. V was clipped by 5 bases and J by 2 bases, with 13 bases between them. The CDR3 sequence is 16 residues long. Germline CDR1 is SGHVS and CDR2 is FQNEAQ. The whole variable domain, remainder taken from reference TRBV7-8 and TRBJ2-6, is GAGVSQSPRYKVAKRGQDVALRCDPISGHVSLFWYQQALGQGPEFLTYFQNEAQLDKSGLPSDRFFAERPEGSVSTLKIQRTQQEDSAVYLCASSVTILAGANVLTFGAGSRLTVL.